This record concerns one TCR beta chain sequence. What it binds is not known. Together with a sample-barcoded 5' primer, a J-beta primer mix was included in a second PCR lasting roughly 6 to 12 cycles. TCRdb fed the 5' RACE reads into MiXCR, producing one record per CDR3 protein. The table shows around 1,500,000 distinct CDR3 sequences, with about 30% occurring only once. CDR3 size: 18 residues. From germline, CDR1 is SEHNR and CDR2 FQNEAQ (reference sequence). The junction had 15 bases not matched to a gene; V was cut back by 7 bases and J by 0 bases. This sample is drawn from a study of blood T cells in healthy people across ages. Study-wide results and caveats: Reliance upon unsorted PBMCs precluded definitive naive versus antigen-experienced comparison.

Each donor had approximately 10 milliliters of peripheral blood drawn. The sample taken for sequencing was blood. This sequence joins TRBV7-9 and TRBJ2-1, with TRBD2 identical over 7 bases. The TCR comes from a woman in her twenties or thirties in good health. The CDR3 sequence: CASIDNSLTGGSYNEQFF. CDR3 in DNA: TGTGCCAGCATCGATAACTCCCTAACGGGGGGCTCCTACAATGAGCAGTTCTTC.